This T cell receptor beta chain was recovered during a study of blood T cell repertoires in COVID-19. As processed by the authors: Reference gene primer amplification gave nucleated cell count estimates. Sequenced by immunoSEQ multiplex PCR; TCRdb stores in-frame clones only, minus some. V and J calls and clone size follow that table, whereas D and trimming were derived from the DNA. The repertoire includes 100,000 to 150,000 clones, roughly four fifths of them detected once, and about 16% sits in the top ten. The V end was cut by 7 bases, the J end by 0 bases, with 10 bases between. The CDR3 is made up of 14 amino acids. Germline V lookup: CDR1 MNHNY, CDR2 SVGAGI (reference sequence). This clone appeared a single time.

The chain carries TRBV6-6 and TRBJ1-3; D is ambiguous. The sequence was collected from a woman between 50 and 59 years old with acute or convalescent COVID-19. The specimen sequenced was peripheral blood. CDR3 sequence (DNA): TGTGCCAGCACCCCGGAGGGCTCTGGAAACACCATATATTTT. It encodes CASTPEGSGNTIYF.